The 28 T cell receptor beta chains listed next were all sequenced from one sample in a study of shared clonotypes between healthy human individuals. Only in-frame clones appear in the TCRdb table, and some are missing; sequencing was by immunoSEQ multiplex PCR. The repertoire holds over a million clones, roughly 96% seen once, with approximately 1.1% in the top ten. The sequenced sample was naive CD4+ T cells sorted from blood. The sample's subset: CD45RA+ positively selected. Source of these receptors: a man aged 25-40 years in good health.

The chain couples TRBV7-6 to TRBJ2-7; 11 nucleotides line up with TRBD1. The CDR3 totals 16 residues. V was pared by 5 bases and J by 5 bases, with 11 bases of the junction left unmatched. The germline V gene encodes CDR1 SGHVS and CDR2 FNYEAQ. The CDR3 spells CASSPVGGQGANEQYF. Written as DNA, the CDR3 is TGTGCCAGCAGCCCAGTGGGCGGACAGGGGGCCAACGAGCAGTACTTC.

J is TRBJ2-2 and V is TRBV4-3; D is uncertain. The length of the CDR3 is 13 residues. CDR1 is LGHNA, CDR2 YSLEER, per germline. V gave up 2 bases and J gave up 4 bases, with 5 bases separating them. CDR3 nucleotide sequence: TGCGCCAGCAGCCAAATAATCACCGGGGAGCTGTTTTTT. Amino acids: CASSQIITGELFF.

J is TRBJ2-7 and V is TRBV15; TRBD2 matches 8 bases. Germline lookup yields CDR1 LNHNV and CDR2 YYDKDF (reference sequence). The CDR3 sequence is 14 residues long. V was clipped by 7 bases and J by 2 bases; unmatched bases: 7. The CDR3 sequence is CATTGGTPTYEQYF. The CDR3 bases are TGTGCCACCACGGGGGGGACCCCCACCTACGAGCAGTACTTC.

The chain couples TRBV7-9 to TRBJ2-5; D is unclear. Per the germline V gene, CDR1 is SEHNR and CDR2 is FQNEAQ (reference sequence). The CDR3 covers 14 residues. Trimming took 3 bases from V and 5 from J, leaving 13 bases between them. The CDR3 coding sequence is TGTGCCAGCAGCTTTAGGGTTTTGAGGGAGACCCAGTACTTC. This codes for CASSFRVLRETQYF.

The CDR3 DNA reads as TGTGCCAGTACCGGACAGGGGACTCTGAACACTGAAGCTTTCTTT. Protein: CASTGQGTLNTEAFF. The chain joins TRBV19 to TRBJ1-1, with 9 bases matching TRBD1. Germline CDR1 reads LNHDA; CDR2 reads SQIVND (reference sequence). J gave up 0 bases and V 7 bases, and 6 bases lay outside the gene matches. CDR3 length: 15 residues.

This chain links TRBV19 with TRBJ1-5, with 7 bases lining up with TRBD1. The CDR3 is 14 residues long. V was pared by 5 bases and J by 8 bases, with 9 bases of the junction left unmatched. CDR1 is LNHDA and CDR2 is SQIVND in the germline V gene (reference sequence). The CDR3 region has the DNA TGTGCCAGTAGTTTTACAGGGGCGGGAGAGCCCCAGCATTTT. Translating gives CASSFTGAGEPQHF.

This sequence joins TRBV5-1 and TRBJ2-3; 8 bases match TRBD2. Per the germline V gene, CDR1 is SGHRS and CDR2 is YFSETQ. This CDR3 spans 15 amino acids. The ends lost 4 bases at V and 3 bases at J; junction bases unmatched: 7. In DNA form, the CDR3 reads TGCGCCAGCAGCGCAAGCGGGAGAAGAACAGATACGCAGTATTTT. It translates to CASSASGRRTDTQYF.

The CDR3 bases are TGTGCCAGCAGCCAACCGACAGGGGAGCTGTTTTTT. Translating gives CASSQPTGELFF. The gene calls are TRBV14 and TRBJ2-2, with D uncertain. V was pared by 2 bases and J by 8 bases, with 6 bases between. Per germline, CDR1 SGHDN and CDR2 FVKESK. The CDR3 is made up of 12 amino acids. The full variable domain, its missing parts supplied by reference TRBV14 and TRBJ2-2, is EAGVTQFPSHSVIEKGQTVTLRCDPISGHDNLYWYRRVMGKEIKFLLHFVKESKQDESGMPNNRFLAERTGGTYSTLKVQPAELEDSGVYFCASSQPTGELFFGEGSRLTVL.

The rearrangement uses TRBV28 and TRBJ1-1, with D possibly matching TRBD1 (6 bases). The CDR3 consists of 12 residues. The germline V gene has CDR1 MDHEN and CDR2 SYDVKM. Trimming cost V 3 bases and J 7 bases, with 9 bases left between them. The CDR3 here is CASSFRGFEAFF. The CDR3 bases are TGTGCCAGCAGTTTTAGGGGGTTTGAAGCTTTCTTT.

The V call is TRBV6-6, the J call TRBJ1-1; no firm D call. This CDR3 spans 14 amino acids. V gave up 4 bases and J gave up 8 bases, with 17 bases separating them. CDR1 is MNHNY, CDR2 SVGAGI, per germline (reference sequence). CDR3 nucleotides: TGTGCCAGCAGTTCTGGACGGCTAGTTGACGAAGCTTTCTTT. It is translated as CASSSGRLVDEAFF.

The chain links TRBV14 to TRBJ2-1; D may be TRBD2 (5 bases). The ends were cut back, 4 bases at V and 2 bases at J, with 15 bases in the middle. Germline values: CDR1 SGHDN, CDR2 FVKESK. There are 16 residues in the CDR3. The CDR3 protein is CASSPLLATTYNEQFF. As DNA, the CDR3 is TGTGCCAGCAGCCCACTTTTAGCGACCACCTACAATGAGCAGTTCTTC.

The chain couples TRBV19 to TRBJ2-1; D might be TRBD2 (6 bases). V was trimmed by 7 bases and J by 2 bases, leaving 15 bases between them. Germline V CDR1 and CDR2: LNHDA, SQIVND (reference sequence). The length of the CDR3 is 15 residues. The CDR3 DNA sequence: TGTGCCAGTACCGCGCCGGGACTGCCCTACAATGAGCAGTTCTTC. This codes for CASTAPGLPYNEQFF.

This chain joins TRBV7-9 and TRBJ2-7; D call uncertain. Trimming shortened V by 5 bases and J by 2 bases, and 19 bases separated the two germline ends. CDR3 size: 16 residues. Germline lookup yields CDR1 SEHNR and CDR2 FQNEAQ (reference sequence). DNA for the CDR3: TGTGCCAGCAGCCGGTCAACCAGTCCCGTGGCCTACGAGCAGTACTTC. This codes for CASSRSTSPVAYEQYF.

The V and J genes are TRBV5-1 and TRBJ2-3; D not resolved. CDR1 SGHRS and CDR2 YFSETQ come from the germline V gene. This CDR3 is 13 amino acids long. The ends were cut back, 4 bases at V and 2 bases at J, with 8 bases in the middle. DNA of the CDR3: TGCGCCAGCAGCCCGACCGCCACAGATACGCAGTATTTT. Amino acid sequence: CASSPTATDTQYF.

The gene calls are TRBV4-2 and TRBJ2-7; 7 bases align to TRBD1. Germline V lookup: CDR1 LGHNA, CDR2 YNFKEQ. V dropped 3 bases and J dropped 0; count of bases not matched to a gene: 8. CDR3 length equals 16 residues. The CDR3 loop reads CASSQIIRDSSYEQYF. The CDR3 coding sequence is TGTGCCAGCAGCCAGATAATCCGGGACAGCTCCTACGAGCAGTACTTC.

V gene TRBV7-9 combines with J gene TRBJ1-1; TRBD1 might be the D (6 bases). Between the trimmed V and J ends, which lost 5 bases and 1 base, there was a span of 17 bases. Germline assignment: CDR1 SEHNR and CDR2 FQNEAQ (reference sequence). The CDR3 is made up of 16 amino acids. The CDR3 DNA follows: TGTGCCAGCAGCCCAAAGGAGAGGGGGAAGAACACTGAAGCTTTCTTT. Protein sequence: CASSPKERGKNTEAFF.

Notes on this clone: An end of the junction does not agree with germline; a read error may underlie this. The chain employs TRBV7-7 and TRBJ2-7; 9 nucleotides agree with TRBD1. Germline values: CDR1 SSHAT, CDR2 FNYEAQ (reference sequence). The CDR3 is 14 amino acids. CDR3 region: CASSAGTGIHEQYF. The CDR3, as DNA: TGTGCTAGCAGCGCCGGGACAGGGATCCACGAGCAGTACTTC.

The chain uses TRBV9 and TRBJ2-3; the D gene is possibly TRBD1 (6 bases). Germline V gene data show CDR1 as SGDLS and CDR2 as YYNGEE. Trimming took 0 bases from V and 4 from J, leaving 9 bases between them. CDR3 length: 14 residues. The CDR3 is CASSVAAGADTQYF. As DNA, the CDR3 is TGTGCCAGCAGCGTAGCTGCAGGGGCAGATACGCAGTATTTT.

The chain couples TRBV29-1 to TRBJ2-1; 11 nucleotides agree with TRBD2. The CDR3 extends over 15 amino acids. With V trimmed by 3 bases and J by 4 bases, 5 bases remained unmatched. Per the germline V gene, CDR1 is SQVTM and CDR2 is ANQGSEA. DNA for the CDR3: TGCAGCGTTGAGCTAGCTAGCGGGGGGTACAATGAGCAGTTCTTC. This gives the protein CSVELASGGYNEQFF.

The chain recombines TRBV28 with TRBJ2-2, with 8 bases fitting TRBD1. CDR1 is MDHEN and CDR2 is SYDVKM in the germline V gene. The CDR3 totals 14 residues. V lost 11 bases to trimming and J lost 1 base; unmatched junction nucleotides: 6. CDR3 nucleotides: TGTGCCGGACAGGGACAGCTGAACACCGGGGAGCTGTTTTTT. It translates to CAGQGQLNTGELFF. The whole variable domain, filled in from reference TRBV28 and TRBJ2-2, reads DVKVTQSSRYLVKRTGEKVFLECVQDMDHENMFWYRQDPGLGLRLIYFSYDVKMKEKGDIPEGYSVSREKKERFSLILESASTNQTSMYLCAGQGQLNTGELFFGEGSRLTVL.

CDR3 coding DNA: TGCAGTGCTCTCCCCGGGGAGACCCAGTACTTC. This sequence encodes CSALPGETQYF. The chain is built from TRBV20-1 and TRBJ2-5; no reliable D call. Between the trimmed V and J ends, which lost 5 bases and 5 bases, there was a span of 9 bases. This CDR3 comprises 11 residues. From germline, CDR1 is DFQATT and CDR2 SNEGSKA (reference sequence).

J is TRBJ2-1 and V is TRBV19, with unresolved D. The V and J ends lost 1 base and 6 bases respectively, with 10 bases between them. From germline, CDR1 is LNHDA and CDR2 SQIVND (reference sequence). The CDR3 has 14 residues. CDR3 residues: CASSIVLAPNEQFF. Here the CDR3 DNA reads TGTGCCAGTAGTATAGTCTTAGCTCCCAATGAGCAGTTCTTC. Full variable domain (rest looked up from reference TRBV19 and TRBJ2-1): DGGITQSPKYLFRKEGQNVTLSCEQNLNHDAMYWYRQDPGQGLRLIYYSQIVNDFQKGDIAEGYSVSREKKESFPLTVTSAQKNPTAFYLCASSIVLAPNEQFFGPGTRLTVL.

This clone was counted a single time. The chain recombines TRBV19 with TRBJ2-3, with 13 bases lining up with TRBD2. This CDR3 has 17 amino acids. Germline lookup yields CDR1 LNHDA and CDR2 SQIVND (reference sequence). After removal of 7 bases from V and 1 base from J, the junction contained 8 bases not matched to a gene. The DNA of the CDR3 is TGTGCCAGTACTCCACTCGGACTAGCGGGAGGCACAGATACGCAGTATTTT. As protein: CASTPLGLAGGTDTQYF. The full variable domain, its missing parts supplied by reference TRBV19 and TRBJ2-3, is DGGITQSPKYLFRKEGQNVTLSCEQNLNHDAMYWYRQDPGQGLRLIYYSQIVNDFQKGDIAEGYSVSREKKESFPLTVTSAQKNPTAFYLCASTPLGLAGGTDTQYFGPGTRLTVL.

The chain combines TRBV9 with TRBJ1-2; 8 nucleotides agree with TRBD1. The CDR3 has 17 amino acids. The germline gives CDR1 SGDLS, CDR2 YYNGEE. V gave up 3 bases and J gave up 4 bases; unmatched junction bases: 14. Here the CDR3 DNA reads TGTGCCAGCAGCGCCGGACAGGGAAGGAGTTACTTCTATGGCTACACCTTC. This sequence encodes CASSAGQGRSYFYGYTF.

V gene TRBV27 combines with J gene TRBJ2-1, with no clear D. This CDR3 has 16 residues. The V gene's germline CDR1 is MNHEY and CDR2 SMNVEV (reference sequence). V was trimmed by 4 bases and J by 0 bases, leaving 13 bases between them. For the CDR3, the DNA is TGTGCCAGCAGTTCCCCTTTGCGGAGCTCCTACAATGAGCAGTTCTTC. It translates to CASSSPLRSSYNEQFF.

The CDR3 sequence: CASSHLGVPGELFF. The CDR3 DNA sequence: TGTGCCAGTAGTCACCTCGGGGTTCCCGGGGAGCTGTTTTTT. The J gene is TRBJ2-2, the V gene TRBV19, with TRBD2 as a possible D gene (5 bases). Trimming stripped 5 bases from V and 6 bases from J, with 13 bases between. Germline-derived CDR1 and CDR2 are LNHDA and SQIVND (reference sequence). CDR3 length: 14 amino acids.

The chain couples TRBV5-4 to TRBJ2-5, with a weak D call TRBD1 (6 bases). The CDR3 has 15 residues. Trimming shortened V by 4 bases and J by 3 bases, and 16 bases separated the two germline ends. The germline V gene encodes CDR1 SGHNT and CDR2 YYREEE (reference sequence). CDR3 in amino acids: CASSGTGTPKETQYF. As DNA, the CDR3 is TGTGCCAGCAGCGGAACCGGGACACCTAAAGAGACCCAGTACTTC.

This clone was counted once. This chain connects TRBV19 to TRBJ1-3; D remains unclear. This CDR3 has 12 residues. Germline CDR1 reads LNHDA; CDR2 reads SQIVND (reference sequence). V lost 6 bases and J 7 bases, leaving 10 bases between the germline ends. CDR3 loop: CASSLVGNTIYF. For the CDR3, the DNA is TGTGCCAGTAGCCTAGTTGGGAACACCATATATTTT.